Below are 29 T cell receptor beta chains sequenced from a single sample in a study of blood T cell repertoires in COVID-19 (dated by TCRdb to about 2020). Preparation of the library involved the immunoSEQ multiplex PCR assay. TCRdb's version of the immuneACCESS table is confined to in-frame rearrangements and falls short of the full clone set. An unresolved V gene accounts for under half of the shortfall where checked; the remainder is of unknown origin. The sample records some 120,000 clones, around 63% of which are singletons. The leading ten clones occupy around 2% of the sample. The sequencing input was peripheral blood. The source is a woman in her 70s with acute or convalescent COVID-19.

The chain employs TRBV9 and TRBJ1-4; 10 bases match TRBD1. The V gene's germline CDR1 is SGDLS and CDR2 YYNGEE. The V and J ends lost 3 bases and 6 bases, in that order; junction bases with no gene match: 5. The CDR3 loop spans 15 amino acids. CDR3 sequence: CASSGSGTGDEKLFF. CDR3 nucleotides: TGTGCCAGCAGCGGATCCGGGACAGGGGATGAAAAACTGTTTTTT.

This clone was counted a few times. The chain joins TRBV6-5 to TRBJ1-2; no clear D. The length of the CDR3 is 12 residues. Between the trimmed V and J ends, which lost 6 bases and 5 bases, there was a span of 10 bases. The V gene's germline CDR1 is MNHEY and CDR2 SVGAGI. CDR3 loop: CASRDGGYGYTF. The CDR3 DNA reads TGTGCCAGCAGGGATGGAGGGTATGGCTACACCTTC.

This rearrangement joins TRBV28 to TRBJ2-5, with 11 bases lining up with TRBD2. The length of the CDR3 is 14 residues. Germline trimming cut 6 bases from V and 6 bases from J; bases unmatched to any gene: 6. The germline CDR1 and CDR2 sequences are MDHEN and SYDVKM. The CDR3 bases are TGTGCCAGCAGGGCCGGGACTAGCGGACAGACCCAGTACTTC. It translates to CASRAGTSGQTQYF.

This clone was detected ten times or more. This sequence joins TRBV6-5 and TRBJ2-1, with 8 bases that match TRBD2. CDR3 length: 15 residues. Trimming at V came to 8 bases and at J to 3 bases, leaving 9 bases not matched to a gene. Germline CDR1 is MNHEY and CDR2 is SVGAGI. CDR3 in amino acids: CASEGGAGGYNEQFF. The CDR3 DNA reads as TGTGCCAGCGAAGGCGGGGCGGGGGGCTACAATGAGCAGTTCTTC.

V usage is TRBV7-8 and J usage is TRBJ1-5; D ambiguous. CDR3 length equals 13 residues. Trimming removed 1 base from V and 7 bases from J, with 8 bases in between. From germline, CDR1 is SGHVS and CDR2 FQNEAQ. The CDR3: CASSLDERQPQHF. The CDR3 coding sequence is TGTGCCAGCAGCTTAGACGAGAGGCAGCCCCAGCATTTT.

A single count supports this clone. Additional DNA sequences in this sample encode the identical CDR3. The V gene is TRBV7-2, the J gene TRBJ1-5; D is unclear. CDR3 length: 13 residues. Trimming removed 3 bases at V and 0 bases at J, with 3 bases between. Germline V lookup: CDR1 SGHTA, CDR2 FQGNSA. The CDR3 DNA follows: TGTGCCAGCAGCTTCTATAGCAATCAGCCCCAGCATTTT. Translating gives CASSFYSNQPQHF.

The genes are TRBV19 and TRBJ1-2; D not certain. V shed 7 bases and J shed 5 bases, with 20 bases lying between them. This CDR3 has 15 amino acids. The germline V gene has CDR1 LNHDA and CDR2 SQIVND (reference sequence). The CDR3 protein is CASKPPKGGGYGYTF. CDR3 coding DNA: TGTGCCAGTAAGCCTCCCAAAGGAGGAGGATATGGCTACACCTTC.

Relative to its sample, this clone is medium-sized. The chain employs TRBV5-6 and TRBJ2-7; no clear D. The CDR3 length is 12 residues. Germline CDR1 is SGHDT and CDR2 is YYEEEE. Trimming removed 3 bases at V and 1 base at J, with 5 bases between. The CDR3 spells CASSSYSYEQYF. The CDR3 region has the DNA TGTGCCAGCAGCTCTTATTCCTACGAGCAGTACTTC. The variable domain in full, with the rest retrieved from reference TRBV5-6 and TRBJ2-7, is DAGVTQSPTHLIKTRGQQVTLRCSPKSGHDTVSWYQQALGQGPQFIFQYYEEEERQRGNFPDRFSGHQFPNYSSELNVNALLLGDSALYLCASSSYSYEQYFGPGTRLTVT.

The chain uses TRBV6-4 and TRBJ2-1, with 7 positions matching TRBD2. The CDR3 spans 15 residues. In germline, CDR1 is MRHNA, CDR2 SNTAGT. J was trimmed by 7 bases and V by 6 bases; bases with no gene match: 12. CDR3 in amino acids: CASSREVGGGNEQFF. CDR3 nucleotides: TGTGCCAGCAGCCGAGAGGTTGGGGGGGGTAATGAGCAGTTCTTC.

Concerning this clone: The same CDR3 is also encoded by other DNA sequences in this sample. V is TRBV7-2 and J is TRBJ1-2, with 8 nucleotides matching TRBD1. This CDR3 region has 14 residues. Germline CDR1 SGHTA, CDR2 FQGNSA. The ends lost 1 base at V and 4 bases at J; junction bases unmatched: 2. CDR3 loop: CASSLGTGSYGYTF. Here the CDR3 DNA reads TGTGCCAGCAGCTTAGGGACAGGGTCCTATGGCTACACCTTC. The full variable domain, rest sourced from reference TRBV7-2 and TRBJ1-2, is GAGVSQSPSNKVTEKGKDVELRCDPISGHTALYWYRQSLGQGLEFLIYFQGNSAPDKSGLPSDRFSAERTGGSVSTLTIQRTQQEDSAVYLCASSLGTGSYGYTFGSGTRLTVV.

V and J are TRBV28 and TRBJ2-3; 7 nucleotides agree with TRBD1. In germline, CDR1 is MDHEN, CDR2 SYDVKM. Trimming cost V 4 bases and J 3 bases; bases outside gene matches: 1. The CDR3 totals 13 residues. The CDR3 region is CASSSGQTDTQYF. CDR3 nucleotide sequence: TGTGCCAGCAGTTCGGGACAGACAGATACGCAGTATTTT.

The CDR3 nucleotides are TGCGCCAGCACTATGGACAGGGAGAACACTGAAGCTTTCTTT. It is translated as CASTMDRENTEAFF. The chain couples TRBV10-2 to TRBJ1-1; the match to TRBD1 covers 8 bases. Germline CDR1 is WSHSY and CDR2 is SAAADI. This CDR3 has 14 residues. After removal of 7 bases from V and 1 base from J, the junction contained 5 bases not matched to a gene.

This rearrangement joins TRBV6-2 or TRBV6-3 to TRBJ2-1, with TRBD2 identical over 9 bases. The germline V gene has CDR1 MNHEY and CDR2 SVGEGT. Trimming cost V 4 bases and J 5 bases; bases outside gene matches: 6. The CDR3 spans 15 residues. CDR3 loop: CASSLRSSGNNEQFF. Here the CDR3 DNA reads TGTGCCAGCAGTTTGAGGTCTAGCGGGAACAATGAGCAGTTCTTC.

The chain carries TRBV11-2 and TRBJ2-7; D not certain. Germline values: CDR1 SGHAT, CDR2 FQNNGV. V lost 5 bases and J 6 bases, leaving 11 bases between the germline ends. The CDR3 spans 12 residues. CDR3 bases: TGTGCCAGCAGCCCCCCTGCGCGCGAGCAGTACTTC. Translation: CASSPPAREQYF.

V gene TRBV7-8 combines with J gene TRBJ2-7; the D gene is possibly TRBD1 (5 bases). The CDR3 covers 13 residues. The germline gives CDR1 SGHVS, CDR2 FQNEAQ. Trimming left V 4 bases short and J 3 bases short, with 10 bases between. CDR3 DNA sequence: TGTGCCAGCAGCTCGGCAGGGTACTACGAGCAGTACTTC. It is translated as CASSSAGYYEQYF.

This clone appeared a few times. V and J are TRBV2 and TRBJ2-1; weak D call: TRBD1 (5 bases). The V gene's germline CDR1 is SNHLY and CDR2 FYNNEI. Trimming cost V 5 bases and J 10 bases, with 6 bases left between them. This CDR3 spans 10 amino acids. The chain's CDR3 is CASSSGEQFF. CDR3 bases: TGTGCCAGCAGTTCAGGGGAGCAGTTCTTC.

This clone was detected a few times. The chain employs TRBV5-6 and TRBJ2-7; 10 nucleotides agree with TRBD2. V trimming: 3 bases; J trimming: 3 bases; junction bases outside the gene matches: 3. The CDR3 extends over 14 amino acids. Germline assignment: CDR1 SGHDT and CDR2 YYEEEE. CDR3 nucleotides: TGTGCCAGCAGCTCCCTAGCGGGGGACTACGAGCAGTACTTC. This sequence encodes CASSSLAGDYEQYF.

The V call is TRBV5-1, the J call TRBJ1-1; a possible D gene is TRBD1 (6 bases). This CDR3 has 16 amino acids. V lost 0 bases, J lost 2 bases, and 14 bases lay in between. The V gene's germline CDR1 is SGHRS and CDR2 YFSETQ. CDR3 region: CASSLGLQGSNTEAFF. The CDR3 DNA reads as TGCGCCAGCAGCTTGGGATTACAGGGCTCCAACACTGAAGCTTTCTTT.

For the CDR3, the DNA is TGTGCCAGCAGTTATTTGGGGCAGGAGAACTACGAGCAGTACTTC. Protein: CASSYLGQENYEQYF. This chain connects TRBV6-5 to TRBJ2-7, with a possible D match to TRBD1 (5 bases). CDR1 and CDR2 (germline): MNHEY, SVGAGI. With 3 bases removed from V and 3 bases from J, the gap between germline ends came to 15 bases. The CDR3 is 15 residues long.

V and J are TRBV5-6 and TRBJ2-3, with 8 bases that match TRBD1. The germline V gene encodes CDR1 SGHDT and CDR2 YYEEEE. The CDR3 consists of 16 residues. The junction had 12 bases not matched to a gene; V was cut back by 5 bases and J by 4 bases. This CDR3 is CASSSQGAPRSDTQYF. As DNA, the CDR3 is TGTGCCAGCAGTTCCCAGGGGGCCCCTAGGTCAGATACGCAGTATTTT. Full variable domain (outside the CDR3, taken from reference TRBV5-6 and TRBJ2-3): DAGVTQSPTHLIKTRGQQVTLRCSPKSGHDTVSWYQQALGQGPQFIFQYYEEEERQRGNFPDRFSGHQFPNYSSELNVNALLLGDSALYLCASSSQGAPRSDTQYFGPGTRLTVL.

The chain has TRBV28 and TRBJ2-7; TRBD1 agrees at 7 bases. V was clipped by 2 bases and J by 5 bases; unmatched bases: 0. Looked up from germline, CDR1 is MDHEN and CDR2 is SYDVKM. The CDR3 is made up of 12 amino acids. The CDR3 loop reads CASSLRGHEQYF. The CDR3, as DNA: TGTGCCAGCAGTTTAAGGGGGCACGAGCAGTACTTC.

The chain recombines TRBV30 with TRBJ2-2; D unresolved. Germline values: CDR1 GTSNPN, CDR2 SVGIG (reference sequence). The V end lost 3 bases, the J end lost 3 bases, and 2 bases lay between the germline ends. The CDR3 spans 11 residues. The chain's CDR3 is CAWSYTGELFF. The CDR3 bases are TGTGCCTGGAGCTACACCGGGGAGCTGTTTTTT.

V usage is TRBV7-2 and J usage is TRBJ1-4, with a weak D call TRBD1 (5 bases). The germline V and J ends were trimmed by 5 bases and 4 bases, with 17 bases remaining between them. This CDR3 is built from 16 residues. Germline V gene lookup returns CDR1 SGHTA and CDR2 FQGNSA. The CDR3 region is CASSPQGGFGNEKLFF. DNA for the CDR3: TGTGCCAGCAGCCCCCAGGGCGGCTTCGGTAATGAAAAACTGTTTTTT.

J is TRBJ1-1 and V is TRBV5-1; possible D gene TRBD1, 5 bases. This CDR3 contains 14 residues. Looked up from germline, CDR1 is SGHRS and CDR2 is YFSETQ. Trimming took off 6 bases at V and 1 base at J, with 13 bases between the two ends. In DNA, the CDR3 is TGCGCCAGCACCCCCGACAGCGCGAACACTGAAGCTTTCTTT. Residues: CASTPDSANTEAFF.

The chain is built from TRBV19 and TRBJ1-5; the match to TRBD1 covers 7 bases. V dropped 2 bases and J dropped 7; count of bases not matched to a gene: 5. The CDR3 has 14 amino acids. Germline assignment: CDR1 LNHDA and CDR2 SQIVND (reference sequence). CDR3 in amino acids: CASSIQGVGQPQHF. The CDR3 DNA reads as TGTGCCAGTAGTATACAGGGGGTAGGACAGCCCCAGCATTTT.

This clone was observed a handful of times. The chain carries TRBV19 and TRBJ1-5, with D uncertain. CDR1 and CDR2 from the germline V gene are LNHDA and SQIVND (reference sequence). The CDR3 totals 14 residues. The ends were cut back, 5 bases at V and 1 base at J, with 9 bases in the middle. This chain's CDR3 is CASSYSDSNQPQHF. The DNA of the CDR3 is TGTGCCAGTAGTTACAGTGACAGCAATCAGCCCCAGCATTTT.

The chain is built from TRBV3-1 (or the pseudogene TRBV3-2) and TRBJ2-3; 14 nucleotides match TRBD2. V shed 4 bases and J 9 bases; nucleotides not matched to a gene: 9. The CDR3 is 16 amino acids. In germline, CDR1 is LGHDT, CDR2 YNNKEL (reference sequence). The CDR3 is CASSPSGLAGGHTQYF. The CDR3 region has the DNA TGTGCCAGCAGCCCTTCTGGACTAGCGGGGGGCCACACGCAGTATTTT.

This chain joins TRBV5-5 and TRBJ1-4; D is uncertain. CDR1 and CDR2 from the germline V gene are SGHKS and YYEKEE (reference sequence). The CDR3 length is 15 residues. The V and J ends lost 2 bases and 8 bases respectively, with 16 bases between them. The CDR3 sequence is CASSLDIGLNEKLFF. CDR3 DNA: TGTGCCAGCAGCTTAGACATAGGATTAAACGAAAAACTGTTTTTT.

The chain has TRBV10-3 and TRBJ1-1, with D unclear. Per the germline V gene, CDR1 is ENHRY and CDR2 is SYGVKD. V was shortened by 6 bases and J by 0 bases, with 14 bases between the two germline ends. This CDR3 comprises 15 residues. DNA of the CDR3: TGTGCCATCAGCGCTGGAGGTGGGGTGAACACTGAAGCTTTCTTT. This encodes CAISAGGGVNTEAFF.